This TCR beta chain was captured by sequencing in a study of regulatory T cells in long-lasting Graves disease. Documented time point: newly diagnosed GD, antithyroid drugs for less than 3 months. PBMC-extracted RNA yielded the TCR library. With regard to this clonotype: This sequence may be a read error, since a much larger clone differs from it by one base.

Trimming pared 4 bases from V and 3 bases from J, leaving 10 bases between. This CDR3 has 14 residues. Germline V gives CDR1 SEHNR, CDR2 FQNEAQ (reference sequence). iRepertoire HTBI primers and Arm-PCR of CDR3 regions built TCR beta libraries. TCRdb passed the multiplex PCR reads through MiXCR, listing each CDR3 protein once. Here the sample spans approximately 540,000 distinct CDR3 sequences, 9.5% to 15% being singletons. Another study also made use of these data, one on T cells in Graves' hyperthyroidism and ophthalmopathy.

The material sequenced was peripheral blood mononuclear cells (PBMCs), taken at new diagnosis, from a patient treated with antithyroid drugs. The chain recombines TRBV7-9 with TRBJ2-1; D gene uncertain. This TCR derives from a woman aged 30 to 39 with Graves disease. CDR3 sequence: CASSSYFDYNEQFF. The CDR3 DNA reads TGTGCCAGCAGCTCGTACTTCGACTACAATGAGCAGTTCTTC.